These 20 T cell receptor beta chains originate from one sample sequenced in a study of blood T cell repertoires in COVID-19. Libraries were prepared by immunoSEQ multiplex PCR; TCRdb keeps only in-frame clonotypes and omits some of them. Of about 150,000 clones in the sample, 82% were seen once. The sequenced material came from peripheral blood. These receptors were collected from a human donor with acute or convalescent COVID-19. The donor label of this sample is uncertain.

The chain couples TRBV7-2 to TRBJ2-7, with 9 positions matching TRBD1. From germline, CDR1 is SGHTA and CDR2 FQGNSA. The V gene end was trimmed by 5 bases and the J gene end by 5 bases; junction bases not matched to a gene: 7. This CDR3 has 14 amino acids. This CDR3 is CASSPGQGRHEQYF. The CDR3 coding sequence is TGTGCCAGCAGCCCGGGACAGGGAAGGCACGAGCAGTACTTC.

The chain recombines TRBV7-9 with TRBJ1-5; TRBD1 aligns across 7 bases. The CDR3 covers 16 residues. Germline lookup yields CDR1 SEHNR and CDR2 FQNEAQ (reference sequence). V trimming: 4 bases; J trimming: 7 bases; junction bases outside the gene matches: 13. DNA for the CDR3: TGTGCCAGCAGCTCCGGGCATGCAGGGGGGTTACAGCCCCAGCATTTT. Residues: CASSSGHAGGLQPQHF.

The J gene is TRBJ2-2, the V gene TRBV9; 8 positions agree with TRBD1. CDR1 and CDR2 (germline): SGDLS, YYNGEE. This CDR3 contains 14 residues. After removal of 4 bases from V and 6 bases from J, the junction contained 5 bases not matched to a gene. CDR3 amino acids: CASSRTGTSGELFF. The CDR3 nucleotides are TGTGCCAGCAGCCGGACAGGGACGTCCGGGGAGCTGTTTTTT. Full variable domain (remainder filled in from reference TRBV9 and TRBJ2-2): DSGVTQTPKHLITATGQRVTLRCSPRSGDLSVYWYQQSLDQGLQFLIQYYNGEERAKGNILERFSAQQFPDLHSELNLSSLELGDSALYFCASSRTGTSGELFFGEGSRLTVL.

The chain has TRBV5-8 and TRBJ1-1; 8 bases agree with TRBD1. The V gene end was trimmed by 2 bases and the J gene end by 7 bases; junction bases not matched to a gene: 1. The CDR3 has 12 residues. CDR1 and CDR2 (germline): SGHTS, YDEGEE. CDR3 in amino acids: CASSFGTGEAFF. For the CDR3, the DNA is TGTGCCAGCAGCTTTGGGACAGGTGAAGCTTTCTTT.

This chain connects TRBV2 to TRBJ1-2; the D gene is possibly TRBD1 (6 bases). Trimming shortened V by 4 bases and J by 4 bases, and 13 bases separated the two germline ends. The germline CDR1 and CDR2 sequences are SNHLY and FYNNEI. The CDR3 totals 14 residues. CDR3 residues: CASSVRGAIYGYTF. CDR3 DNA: TGTGCCAGCAGTGTACGGGGGGCAATCTATGGCTACACCTTC.

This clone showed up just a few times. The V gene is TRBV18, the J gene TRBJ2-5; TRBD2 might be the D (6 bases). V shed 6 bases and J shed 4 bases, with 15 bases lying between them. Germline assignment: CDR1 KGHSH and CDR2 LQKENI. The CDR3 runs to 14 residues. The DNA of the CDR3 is TGTGCCAGCTCCCCAGGCAACGGGAGAGAGACCCAGTACTTC. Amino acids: CASSPGNGRETQYF.

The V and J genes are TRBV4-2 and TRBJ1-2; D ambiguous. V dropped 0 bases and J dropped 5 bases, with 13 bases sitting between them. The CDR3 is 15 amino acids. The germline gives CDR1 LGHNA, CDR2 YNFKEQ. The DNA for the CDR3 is TGTGCCAGCAGCCAAGAAGTCAGGATTGGGTATGGCTACACCTTC. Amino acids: CASSQEVRIGYGYTF.

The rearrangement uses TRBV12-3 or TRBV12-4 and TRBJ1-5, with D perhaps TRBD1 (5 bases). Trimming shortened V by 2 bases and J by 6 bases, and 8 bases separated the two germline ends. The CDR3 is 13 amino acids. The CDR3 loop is CASSLNGGQPQHF. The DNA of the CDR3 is TGTGCCAGCAGTTTAAACGGGGGTCAGCCCCAGCATTTT.

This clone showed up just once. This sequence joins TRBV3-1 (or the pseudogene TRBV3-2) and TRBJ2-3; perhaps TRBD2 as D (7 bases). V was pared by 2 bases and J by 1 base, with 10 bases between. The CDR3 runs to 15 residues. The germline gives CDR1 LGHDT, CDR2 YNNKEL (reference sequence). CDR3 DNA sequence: TGTGCCAGCAGCCAACGGGGGGCCGGCACAGATACGCAGTATTTT. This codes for CASSQRGAGTDTQYF.

DNA of the CDR3: TGCGCCAGCAGCCAAGCCCCGCAGGGTACCCACCAAGAGACCCAGTACTTC. Protein: CASSQAPQGTHQETQYF. The V and J genes are TRBV4-1 and TRBJ2-5; D might be TRBD1 (5 bases). Trimming pared 1 base from V and 0 bases from J, leaving 15 bases between. Germline V gives CDR1 MGHRA, CDR2 YSYEKL. The CDR3 runs 17 residues.

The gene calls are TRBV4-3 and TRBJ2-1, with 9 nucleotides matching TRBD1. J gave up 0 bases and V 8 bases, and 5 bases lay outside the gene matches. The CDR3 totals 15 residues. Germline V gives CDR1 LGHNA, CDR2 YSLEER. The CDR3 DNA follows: TGCGCCAGCGGGGACAGGGCGAGCTCCTACAATGAGCAGTTCTTC. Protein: CASGDRASSYNEQFF.

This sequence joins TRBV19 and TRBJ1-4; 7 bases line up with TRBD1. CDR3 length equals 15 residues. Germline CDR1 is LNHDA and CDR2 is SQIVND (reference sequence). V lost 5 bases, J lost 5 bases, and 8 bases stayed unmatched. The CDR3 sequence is CASSPQTGRNEKLFF. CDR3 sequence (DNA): TGTGCCAGTAGTCCGCAGACAGGGAGGAATGAAAAACTGTTTTTT.

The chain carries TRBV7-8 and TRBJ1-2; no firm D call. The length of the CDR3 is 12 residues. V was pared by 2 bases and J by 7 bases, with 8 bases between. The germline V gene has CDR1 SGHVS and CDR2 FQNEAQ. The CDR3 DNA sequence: TGTGCCAGCAGCTTATCGGACTCTGGCTACACCTTC. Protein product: CASSLSDSGYTF.

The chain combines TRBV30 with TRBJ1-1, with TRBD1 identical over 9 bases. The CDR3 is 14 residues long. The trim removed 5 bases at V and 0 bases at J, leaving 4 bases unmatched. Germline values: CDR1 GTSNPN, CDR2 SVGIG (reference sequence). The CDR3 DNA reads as TGTGCCTGGGGTCGGGACAGGGTGAACACTGAAGCTTTCTTT. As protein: CAWGRDRVNTEAFF.

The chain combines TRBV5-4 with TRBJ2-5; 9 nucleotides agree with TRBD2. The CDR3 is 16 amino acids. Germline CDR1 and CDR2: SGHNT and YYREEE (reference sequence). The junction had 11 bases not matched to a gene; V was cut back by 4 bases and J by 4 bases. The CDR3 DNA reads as TGTGCCAGCAGCAACGGAGGGCGGGGGGGCAGAGAGACCCAGTACTTC. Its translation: CASSNGGRGGRETQYF.

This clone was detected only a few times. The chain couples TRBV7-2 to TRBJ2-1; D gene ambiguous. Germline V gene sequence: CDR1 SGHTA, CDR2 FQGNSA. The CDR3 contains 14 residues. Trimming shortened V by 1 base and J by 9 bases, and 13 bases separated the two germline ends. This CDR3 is CASSLERLVPEQFF. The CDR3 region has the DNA TGTGCCAGCAGCTTAGAGAGGCTAGTTCCTGAGCAGTTCTTC.

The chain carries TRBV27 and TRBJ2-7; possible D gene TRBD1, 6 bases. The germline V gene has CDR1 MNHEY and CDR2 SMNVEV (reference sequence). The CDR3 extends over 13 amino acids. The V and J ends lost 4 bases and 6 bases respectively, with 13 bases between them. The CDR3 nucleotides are TGTGCCAGCAGTTGGACAGCCCAGGGCGAGCAGTACTTC. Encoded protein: CASSWTAQGEQYF.

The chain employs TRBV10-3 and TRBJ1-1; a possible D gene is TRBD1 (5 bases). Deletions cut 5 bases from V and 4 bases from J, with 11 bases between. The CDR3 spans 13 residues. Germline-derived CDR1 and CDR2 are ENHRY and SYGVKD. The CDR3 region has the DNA TGTGCCATCAGTCGGGGGGATTCCACTGAAGCTTTCTTT. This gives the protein CAISRGDSTEAFF.

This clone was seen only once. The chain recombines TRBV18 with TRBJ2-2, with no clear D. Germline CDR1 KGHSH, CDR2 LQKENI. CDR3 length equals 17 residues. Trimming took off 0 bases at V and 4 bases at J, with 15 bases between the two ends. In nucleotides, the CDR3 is TGTGCCAGCTCACCACCGTACGCCTCCTCGGGCACCGGGGAGCTGTTTTTT. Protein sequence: CASSPPYASSGTGELFF.

CDR3 in DNA: TGTGCCAGCAGCTTAGGGGGACAGGGTAGAGCTTTCTTT. Translated, it gives CASSLGGQGRAFF. The chain links TRBV7-2 to TRBJ1-1; 9 bases match TRBD1. Trimming took 1 base from V and 10 from J; bases not matched to a gene: 4. CDR1 and CDR2 from the germline V gene are SGHTA and FQGNSA. The CDR3 sequence is 13 residues long.